The 8 T cell receptor beta chains given below trace back to one sample, sequenced in a study of T cell repertoires in cytomegalovirus infection. Each CDR3 protein gets one entry after TCRdb re-called the reads with MiXCR. The sample has approximately 250,000 distinct CDR3 sequences, over 8% seen once. Material for sequencing was PBMCs. The receptor source for this set is a human donor in good health (CMV status not recorded). Some clones in this sample may be carry-over from other donors' samples.

This clonotype was counted many times. This chain joins TRBV7-2 and TRBJ1-4; 8 bases are a match to TRBD1. This CDR3 is 15 amino acids long. The ends lost 5 bases at V and 6 bases at J; junction bases unmatched: 8. The germline CDR1 and CDR2 sequences are SGHTA and FQGNSA. CDR3 coding DNA: TGTGCCAGCAGCGCCTGGACAGGGCCTGATGAAAAACTGTTTTTT. This translates into CASSAWTGPDEKLFF.

This clonotype showed up just a few times. This chain connects TRBV5-3 to TRBJ2-3; D unresolved. TRBV5-3 falls under the ORF class, with uncertain function. V lost 8 bases and J lost 1, with 11 bases in between. The length of the CDR3 is 13 residues. CDR3 amino acids: CASRSDGTDTQYF. The CDR3 DNA sequence: TGTGCCAGCAGATCTGACGGCACAGATACGCAGTATTTT.

This clonotype has at least ten counts. The CDR3 region is CASSLVRSSYEQYF. In DNA, the CDR3 is TGTGCCAGCAGCTTAGTCAGGAGCTCCTACGAGCAGTACTTC. The rearrangement uses TRBV7-8 and TRBJ2-7; D unresolved. This CDR3 has 14 amino acids. Germline-derived CDR1 and CDR2 are SGHVS and FQNEAQ. V lost 1 base and J 0 bases, leaving 7 bases between the germline ends.

This clonotype occurred many times. The rearrangement links TRBV18 to TRBJ1-1; D possibly corresponds to TRBD1 (5 bases). The germline CDR1 and CDR2 sequences are KGHSH and LQKENI. V was cut by 3 bases and J by 2 bases, with 7 bases left in between. This CDR3 is 13 amino acids long. CDR3 loop: CASSPGVNTEAFF. CDR3 DNA sequence: TGTGCCAGCTCACCGGGGGTAAACACTGAAGCTTTCTTT.

V is TRBV12-3 or TRBV12-4 and J is TRBJ1-5; D gene ambiguous. CDR3 length: 17 amino acids. The V end was cut by 1 base, the J end by 0 bases, with 13 bases between. The CDR3 sequence is CASSLDNIGDSNQPQHF. CDR3 nucleotides: TGTGCCAGCAGTTTAGACAACATCGGCGATAGCAATCAGCCCCAGCATTTT.

This clonotype was seen ten or more times. The chain employs TRBV12-3 or TRBV12-4 and TRBJ1-4; 9 nucleotides align to TRBD1. The CDR3 spans 15 residues. V was clipped by 3 bases and J by 8 bases; unmatched bases: 7. The CDR3 DNA is TGTGCCAGCAGTTTCTGGGACAGGGTTAACGAAAAACTGTTTTTT. This translates into CASSFWDRVNEKLFF.

The CDR3 sequence: CASSWMAGPNTGELFF. The CDR3 bases are TGTGCCAGCAGCTGGATGGCAGGCCCGAACACCGGGGAGCTGTTTTTT. This chain links TRBV5-4 with TRBJ2-2; D not certain. V was cut by 3 bases and J by 0 bases, with 12 bases left in between. Germline CDR1 is SGHNT and CDR2 is YYREEE (reference sequence). CDR3 size: 16 residues.

The sample holds many counts of this clonotype. As DNA, the CDR3 is TGTGCCACCAGCAGAGAGGGGGGGACCCCCACAGATACGCAGTATTTT. It codes for CATSREGGTPTDTQYF. This chain uses TRBV15 with TRBJ2-3; 7 bases match TRBD2. This CDR3 is 16 amino acids long. Germline values: CDR1 LNHNV, CDR2 YYDKDF (reference sequence). With V trimmed by 0 bases and J by 2 bases, 5 bases remained unmatched.